This TCR beta chain was captured by sequencing in a study of identical twins. Every one of the donors was a healthy Caucasian. Points from the study as a whole: In cord blood, abundant beta clonotypes had fewer insertions; memory showed no trend. Among beta out-of-frame sequences, excess sharing between twins appeared weaker.

CDR3 length equals 16 residues. The V and J ends lost 5 bases and 3 bases respectively, with 17 bases between them. Germline loops: CDR1 PRHDT, CDR2 FYEKMQ (reference sequence). Details on this clonotype: Its antigen is as yet unknown.

In TCRdb, the 5' RACE reads were re-called with MiXCR into one record per CDR3 protein. In the table there are about 500,000 distinct CDR3 sequences, approximately 14% of which are singletons. Another study also made use of these data, one on yellow fever vaccine responses in identical twins. That publication notes: Twins reportedly had a vaccine T cell response that seemed partly convergent, partly personalized.

This chain connects TRBV13 to TRBJ2-1; possible D gene TRBD1, 6 bases. Sequenced sample: CD4+ T cells sorted from blood. The clonotype was recovered from a woman between 18 and 29 years old in good health. In nucleotides, the CDR3 is TGTGCCAGCAGCGATACAGGGAAATCTATCTACAATGAGCAGTTCTTC. Protein: CASSDTGKSIYNEQFF.